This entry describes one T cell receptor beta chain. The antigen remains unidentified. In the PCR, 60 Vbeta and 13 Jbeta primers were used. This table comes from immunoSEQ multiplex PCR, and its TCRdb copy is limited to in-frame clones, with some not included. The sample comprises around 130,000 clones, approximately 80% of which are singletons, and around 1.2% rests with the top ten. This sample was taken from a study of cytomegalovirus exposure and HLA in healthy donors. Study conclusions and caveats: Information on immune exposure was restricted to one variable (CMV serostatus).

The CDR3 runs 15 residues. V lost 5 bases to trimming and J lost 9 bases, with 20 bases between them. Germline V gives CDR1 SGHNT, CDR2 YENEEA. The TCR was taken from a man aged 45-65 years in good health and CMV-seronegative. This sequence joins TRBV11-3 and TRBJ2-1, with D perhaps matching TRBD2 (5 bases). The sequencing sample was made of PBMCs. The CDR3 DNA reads TGTGCCAGCAGCCCTCGGGGTGTGGGCTTTGGTGAGCAGTTCTTC. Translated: CASSPRGVGFGEQFF.